The present T cell receptor beta chain was sequenced within a study of cytomegalovirus exposure and HLA in healthy donors. With regard to this clone: Its antigen is undetermined.

Sequenced by immunoSEQ multiplex PCR; TCRdb stores in-frame clones only, minus some. The sample consists of some 87,000 clones, approximately 96% of them appearing once. The study, taken as a whole, reports: Most observed TCR sequences were rare, whereas some public TCRs were detected in many donors. Cytomegalovirus association was assigned to approximately 160 TCR beta chains.

This CDR3 has 15 residues. J was trimmed by 4 bases and V by 6 bases; bases with no gene match: 8. CDR1 and CDR2 from the germline V gene are MNHEY and SVGAGI. Sequencing input: PBMCs. This sequence was found in a woman younger than 30 in good health and CMV-seronegative. This chain uses TRBV6-5 with TRBJ2-3, with 9 bases matching TRBD1. The CDR3, as DNA: TGTGCCAGCAGATCCGGACAGGGGTGGGCAGATACGCAGTATTTT. This gives the protein CASRSGQGWADTQYF.